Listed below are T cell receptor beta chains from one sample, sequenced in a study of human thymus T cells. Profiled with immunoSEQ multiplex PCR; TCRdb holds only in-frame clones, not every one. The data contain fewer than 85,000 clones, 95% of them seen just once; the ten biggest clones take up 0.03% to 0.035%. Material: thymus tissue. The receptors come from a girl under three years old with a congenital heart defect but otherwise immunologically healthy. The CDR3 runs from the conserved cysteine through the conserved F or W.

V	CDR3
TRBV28	CASSGTRGSETQYF
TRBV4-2	CASSQVRGRPYYEQYF
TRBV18	CASSPRVPYEQYF
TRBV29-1	CSVERDRNSPDHNEQFF
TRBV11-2	CASSPRPNEQFF
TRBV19	CASSIDRYGPHTEAFF
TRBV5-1	CASSLDGLYEQYF
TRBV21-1	CASSTGPVIAKNIQYF
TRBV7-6	CASSLNSGRGKGGYTF
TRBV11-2	CASSSRGRAVTDTQYF
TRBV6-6	CASRGSGRAATQYF
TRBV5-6	CASSLTGVNEQFF
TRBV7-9	CASSSVAAGSYTF
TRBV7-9	CASSFGRDMNTEAFF
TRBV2	CASSQALPSTSPSSYNEQFF
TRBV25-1	CASSNSDRDNTEAFF
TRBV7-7	CASSLGESDEQFF
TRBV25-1	CASSAAEVSEQFF
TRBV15	CATSRGGNRGPYDFYTQYF
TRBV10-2	CASSEDYRDVNTGELFF
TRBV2	CASSDEGALYGNTIYF
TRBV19	CASSISGTGTYEQYF
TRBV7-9	CASSLPPRDDLNYGYTF
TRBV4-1	CASSQALAGGRGELFF